Listed here are 7 T cell receptor beta chains from one sample, sequenced in a study of cytomegalovirus exposure and HLA in healthy donors. PCR was performed using 60 Vbeta and 13 Jbeta primers. TCRdb's table, derived via immunoSEQ multiplex PCR, lists solely in-frame clones and lacks some. The data show about 150,000 clones, with about 70% seen just once and more than 3% held by the top ten. Sequencing was performed on PBMCs. Receptors were obtained from a male donor in good health and CMV-seronegative.

V usage is TRBV15 and J usage is TRBJ2-3; TRBD2 might be the D (5 bases). CDR1 LNHNV and CDR2 YYDKDF come from the germline V gene (reference sequence). V dropped 3 bases and J dropped 2 bases, with 9 bases sitting between them. The CDR3 consists of 14 residues. The DNA for the CDR3 is TGTGCCACCAGCAGGCACGGGAACACAGATACGCAGTATTTT. This codes for CATSRHGNTDTQYF.

This clone was counted between two and nine times. At the DNA level, this CDR3 is encoded by other sequences in the same sample as well. The CDR3 bases are TGTGCCAGCAAAGTAGGGAGCTCTGGAAACACCATATATTTT. As protein: CASKVGSSGNTIYF. The chain recombines TRBV2 with TRBJ1-3; D call uncertain. The CDR3 has 14 residues. The germline gives CDR1 SNHLY, CDR2 FYNNEI. V shed 7 bases and J shed 0 bases, with 10 bases lying between them.

This clone was observed once. The rearrangement joins TRBV7-9 to TRBJ1-2; 7 positions match TRBD1. J gave up 7 bases and V 4 bases, and 15 bases lay outside the gene matches. Germline CDR1 and CDR2: SEHNR and FQNEAQ (reference sequence). This CDR3 comprises 16 residues. The CDR3 spells CASSSRSAGGFTGYTF. In DNA form, the CDR3 reads TGTGCCAGCAGCTCCCGATCGGCAGGGGGATTTACTGGCTACACCTTC. The entire variable domain, with the rest obtained from reference TRBV7-9 and TRBJ1-2, is as follows: DTGVSQNPRHKITKRGQNVTFRCDPISEHNRLYWYRQTLGQGPEFLTYFQNEAQLEKSRLLSDRFSAERPKGSFSTLEIQRTEQGDSAMYLCASSSRSAGGFTGYTFGSGTRLTVV.

The rearrangement uses TRBV9 and TRBJ1-1, with a tentative D call TRBD1 (5 bases). This CDR3 has 14 residues. Germline V gene data show CDR1 as SGDLS and CDR2 as YYNGEE. V lost 4 bases and J 3 bases, leaving 13 bases between the germline ends. In DNA, the CDR3 is TGTGCCAGCAGCCCCCTCGACAGATACACTGAAGCTTTCTTT. This translates into CASSPLDRYTEAFF.

This rearrangement joins TRBV28 to TRBJ2-5; TRBD1 might be the D (6 bases). V was clipped by 1 base and J by 0 bases, with 12 bases between them. Germline assignment: CDR1 MDHEN and CDR2 SYDVKM. This CDR3 contains 16 residues. The CDR3 sequence is CASSLSYRADQETQYF. The DNA of the CDR3 is TGTGCCAGCAGTTTATCTTACAGGGCCGACCAAGAGACCCAGTACTTC. Supplemented by reference TRBV28 and TRBJ2-5, the full variable domain reads DVKVTQSSRYLVKRTGEKVFLECVQDMDHENMFWYRQDPGLGLRLIYFSYDVKMKEKGDIPEGYSVSREKKERFSLILESASTNQTSMYLCASSLSYRADQETQYFGPGTRLLVL.

The J gene is TRBJ2-5, the V gene TRBV5-1; TRBD2 agrees at 11 bases. V lost 5 bases, J lost 7 bases, and 13 bases stayed unmatched. Germline lookup yields CDR1 SGHRS and CDR2 YFSETQ. This CDR3 spans 16 amino acids. CDR3 region: CASSQTSGEIDGTQYF. CDR3 sequence (DNA): TGCGCCAGCAGTCAGACTAGCGGGGAAATCGACGGGACCCAGTACTTC.

The J gene is TRBJ2-6, the V gene TRBV4-3; D remains unclear. The ends were cut back, 5 bases at V and 1 base at J, with 15 bases in the middle. There are 17 residues in the CDR3. CDR1 and CDR2 from the germline V gene are LGHNA and YSLEER. CDR3 sequence reads: CASSSRLAPSGANVLTF. In DNA form, the CDR3 reads TGCGCCAGCAGCTCCCGGTTAGCTCCTTCTGGGGCCAACGTCCTGACTTTC.